Below, one TCR beta chain is given with its context. Its specificity is not known. 60 Vbeta and 13 Jbeta primers were used in PCR. Libraries were prepared by immunoSEQ multiplex PCR; TCRdb keeps only in-frame clonotypes and omits some of them. The table has about 150,000 clones, 80% to 90% seen once; the top ten hold less than 3%. The sample is drawn from a study of cytomegalovirus exposure and HLA in healthy donors. Study results and limitations: One variant, a missense change in DCLRE1C, was linked in a later analysis to TCR beta V- and J-gene trimming. Earlier analysis yielded a pattern in which most TCR beta V segments were productive about 87% or about 30% of the time. Most sequenced TCRs were rare (though some public TCRs occurred in many donors).

V trimming: 6 bases; J trimming: 3 bases; junction bases outside the gene matches: 4. The germline V gene has CDR1 MNHEY and CDR2 SMNVEV (reference sequence). The CDR3 is made up of 13 amino acids. The TCR comes from a male donor in good health and CMV-seronegative. The rearrangement joins TRBV27 to TRBJ2-7; 8 nucleotides agree with TRBD2. The sample consisted of PBMCs. CDR3 sequence reads: CASSTGTSYEQYF. CDR3 bases: TGTGCCAGCAGCACCGGGACTAGCTACGAGCAGTACTTC.